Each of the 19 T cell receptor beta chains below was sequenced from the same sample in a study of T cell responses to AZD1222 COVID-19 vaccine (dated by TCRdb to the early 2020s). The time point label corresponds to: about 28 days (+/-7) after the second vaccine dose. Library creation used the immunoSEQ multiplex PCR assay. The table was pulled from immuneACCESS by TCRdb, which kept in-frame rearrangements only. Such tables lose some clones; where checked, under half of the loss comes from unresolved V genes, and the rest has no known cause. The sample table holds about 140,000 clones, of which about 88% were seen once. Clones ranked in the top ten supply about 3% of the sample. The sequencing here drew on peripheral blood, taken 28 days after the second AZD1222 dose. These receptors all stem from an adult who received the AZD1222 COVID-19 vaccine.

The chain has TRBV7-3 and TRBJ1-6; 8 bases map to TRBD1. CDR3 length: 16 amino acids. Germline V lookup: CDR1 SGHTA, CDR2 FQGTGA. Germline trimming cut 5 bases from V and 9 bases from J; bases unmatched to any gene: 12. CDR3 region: CASSSGQGGGGSPLHF. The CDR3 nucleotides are TGTGCCAGCAGCAGTGGACAGGGTGGAGGAGGTTCACCCCTCCACTTT.

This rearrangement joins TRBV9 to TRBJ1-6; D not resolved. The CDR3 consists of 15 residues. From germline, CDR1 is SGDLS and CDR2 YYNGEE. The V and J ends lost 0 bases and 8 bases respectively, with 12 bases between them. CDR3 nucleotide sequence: TGTGCCAGCAGCGTAGCTGGTCGGCGGGATTCACCCCTCCACTTT. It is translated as CASSVAGRRDSPLHF.

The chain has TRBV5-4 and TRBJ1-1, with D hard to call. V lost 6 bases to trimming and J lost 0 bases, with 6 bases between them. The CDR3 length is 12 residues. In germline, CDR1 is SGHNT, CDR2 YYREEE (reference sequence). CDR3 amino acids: CASKAVNTEAFF. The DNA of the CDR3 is TGTGCCAGCAAAGCAGTGAACACTGAAGCTTTCTTT.

The CDR3 loop reads CSGGLMNTEAFF. The CDR3 region has the DNA TGCAGCGGGGGGTTAATGAACACTGAAGCTTTCTTT. The chain recombines TRBV29-1 with TRBJ1-1; perhaps TRBD1 as D (5 bases). V was pared by 7 bases and J by 0 bases, with 9 bases between. The CDR3 has 12 residues. Germline V gives CDR1 SQVTM, CDR2 ANQGSEA.

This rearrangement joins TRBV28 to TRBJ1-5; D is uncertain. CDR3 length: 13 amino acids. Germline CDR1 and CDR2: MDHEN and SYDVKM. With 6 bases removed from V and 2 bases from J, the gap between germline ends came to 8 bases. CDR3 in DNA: TGTGCCAGCAGACAGCCAGGCAATCAGCCCCAGCATTTT. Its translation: CASRQPGNQPQHF.

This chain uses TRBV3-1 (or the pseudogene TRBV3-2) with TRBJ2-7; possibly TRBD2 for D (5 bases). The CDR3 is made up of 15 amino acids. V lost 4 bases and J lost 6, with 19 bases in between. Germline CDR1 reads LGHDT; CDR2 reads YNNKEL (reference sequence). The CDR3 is CASSPRAGARGEQYF. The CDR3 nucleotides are TGTGCCAGCAGCCCCCGGGCCGGAGCCCGGGGCGAGCAGTACTTC.

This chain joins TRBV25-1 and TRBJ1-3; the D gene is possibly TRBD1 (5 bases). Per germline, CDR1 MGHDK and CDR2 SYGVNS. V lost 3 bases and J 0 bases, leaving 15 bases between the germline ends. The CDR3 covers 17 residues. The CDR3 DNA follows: TGTGCCAGCAGTGACGCGGGGGAGCTCCTCTCTGGAAACACCATATATTTT. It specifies CASSDAGELLSGNTIYF.

The CDR3 loop is CASSFGSGQTDTQYF. For the CDR3, the DNA is TGTGCCAGCAGCTTCGGTAGCGGTCAGACAGATACGCAGTATTTT. This chain joins TRBV7-3 and TRBJ2-3; D might be TRBD2 (6 bases). The CDR3 has 15 residues. The V gene's germline CDR1 is SGHTA and CDR2 FQGTGA. V was pared by 3 bases and J by 3 bases, with 13 bases between.

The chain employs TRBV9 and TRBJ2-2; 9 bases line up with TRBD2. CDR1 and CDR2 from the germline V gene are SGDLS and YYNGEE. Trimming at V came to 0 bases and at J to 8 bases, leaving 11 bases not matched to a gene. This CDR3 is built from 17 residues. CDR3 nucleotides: TGTGCCAGCAGCGTAGTTGGTAGCGGGAGTAATCCTGGGGAGCTGTTTTTT. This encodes CASSVVGSGSNPGELFF.

CDR3 residues: CASNSRTYEQYF. In nucleotides, the CDR3 is TGTGCCAGCAATAGCAGGACCTACGAGCAGTACTTC. This sequence joins TRBV28 and TRBJ2-7; D not certain. V was shortened by 7 bases and J by 2 bases, with 9 bases between the two germline ends. This CDR3 region has 12 residues. Germline CDR1 reads MDHEN; CDR2 reads SYDVKM.

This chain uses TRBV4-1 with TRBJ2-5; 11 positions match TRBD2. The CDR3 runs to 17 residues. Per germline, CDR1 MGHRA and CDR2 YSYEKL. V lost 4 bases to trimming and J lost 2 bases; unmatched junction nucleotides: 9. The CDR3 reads CASSLRLAGTYQETQYF. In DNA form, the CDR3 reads TGCGCCAGCAGCCTTAGACTAGCGGGAACCTATCAAGAGACCCAGTACTTC.

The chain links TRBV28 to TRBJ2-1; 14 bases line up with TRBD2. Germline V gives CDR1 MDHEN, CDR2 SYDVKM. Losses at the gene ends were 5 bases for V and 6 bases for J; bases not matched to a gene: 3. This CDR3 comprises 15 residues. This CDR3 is CASSPGLAGVNEQFF. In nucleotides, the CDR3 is TGTGCCAGCAGTCCGGGACTAGCGGGAGTCAATGAGCAGTTCTTC.

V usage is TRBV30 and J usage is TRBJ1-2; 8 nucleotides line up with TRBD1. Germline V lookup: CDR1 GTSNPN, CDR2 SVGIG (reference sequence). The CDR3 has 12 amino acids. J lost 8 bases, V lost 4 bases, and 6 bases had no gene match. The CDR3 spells CAWTTGVWGYTF. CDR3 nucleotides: TGTGCCTGGACGACAGGGGTGTGGGGCTACACCTTC.

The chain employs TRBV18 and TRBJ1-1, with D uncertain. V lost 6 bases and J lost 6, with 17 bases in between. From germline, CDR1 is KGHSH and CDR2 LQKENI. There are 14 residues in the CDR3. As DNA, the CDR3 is TGTGCCAGCTCTCCCTCGAATTGGGGATCTGAAGCTTTCTTT. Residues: CASSPSNWGSEAFF.

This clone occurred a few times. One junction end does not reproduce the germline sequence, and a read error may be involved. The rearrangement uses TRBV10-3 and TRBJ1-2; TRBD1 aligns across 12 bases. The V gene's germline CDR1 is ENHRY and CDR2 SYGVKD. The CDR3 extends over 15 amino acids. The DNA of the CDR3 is TGTGCCATCAGTTATCCGGGACAGGGGGCGAGTTCTTCTCTGTTC. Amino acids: CAISYPGQGASSSLF.

CDR3 nucleotide sequence: TGTGCCAGCGGGAGGGGGCACAATCAGCCCCAGCATTTT. Its translation is CASGRGHNQPQHF. The chain recombines TRBV6-5 with TRBJ1-5; 7 bases are a match to TRBD1. The V gene's germline CDR1 is MNHEY and CDR2 SVGAGI. The CDR3 extends over 13 amino acids. V lost 8 bases and J lost 3; bases outside the gene matches: 4.

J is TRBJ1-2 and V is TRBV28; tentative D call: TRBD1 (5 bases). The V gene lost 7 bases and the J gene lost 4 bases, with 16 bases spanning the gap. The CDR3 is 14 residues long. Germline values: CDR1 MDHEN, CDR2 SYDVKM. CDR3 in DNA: TGTGCCAGCACCACTACGGGGGTGTTCTATGGCTACACCTTC. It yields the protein CASTTTGVFYGYTF.

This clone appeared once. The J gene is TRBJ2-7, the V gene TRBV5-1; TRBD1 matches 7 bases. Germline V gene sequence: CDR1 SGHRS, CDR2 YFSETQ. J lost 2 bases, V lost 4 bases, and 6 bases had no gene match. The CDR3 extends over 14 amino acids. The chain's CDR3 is CASSRRQGPYEQYF. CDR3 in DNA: TGCGCCAGCAGCCGAAGACAGGGCCCCTACGAGCAGTACTTC.

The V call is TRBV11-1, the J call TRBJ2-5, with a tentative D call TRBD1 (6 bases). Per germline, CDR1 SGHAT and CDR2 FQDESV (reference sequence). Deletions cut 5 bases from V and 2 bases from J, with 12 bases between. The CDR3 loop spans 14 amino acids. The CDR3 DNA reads TGTGCCAGCAGCGCCGGGACACTACAAGAGACCCAGTACTTC. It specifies CASSAGTLQETQYF.